Presented here are 14 T cell receptor beta chains from one specimen sequenced in a study of technical replicates of blood from several donors. The assay was immunoSEQ multiplex PCR, and TCRdb's table has in-frame clones only and misses some. The sample includes about 76,000 clones, more than 85% seen only once; the top ten take 0.25%. The material sequenced was T cells isolated from PBMCs. The receptors shown here come from a human donor in good health.

This clone was recorded only once. J is TRBJ2-3 and V is TRBV2; D is unclear. Per germline, CDR1 SNHLY and CDR2 FYNNEI. V dropped 5 bases and J dropped 0 bases, with 18 bases sitting between them. The CDR3 contains 17 residues. This chain's CDR3 is CASSPISTKPSTDTQYF. In nucleotides, the CDR3 is TGTGCCAGCAGTCCCATTTCCACAAAACCCAGCACAGATACGCAGTATTTT.

The V gene is TRBV6-1, the J gene TRBJ2-3, with 11 bases that match TRBD2. This CDR3 region has 17 residues. Germline V lookup: CDR1 MNHNS, CDR2 SASEGT. V was clipped by 4 bases and J by 3 bases; unmatched bases: 9. CDR3 DNA: TGTGCCAGCAGTGCATTTAGCGGGGGGGGAAGGACAGATACGCAGTATTTT. Protein product: CASSAFSGGGRTDTQYF.

The rearrangement joins TRBV30 to TRBJ1-1, with 7 bases fitting TRBD1. Germline assignment: CDR1 GTSNPN and CDR2 SVGIG (reference sequence). The length of the CDR3 is 13 residues. V shed 4 bases, J shed 8 bases, and the junction held 10 bases outside the gene matches. CDR3 protein: CAWTSPQQGEAFF. CDR3 sequence (DNA): TGTGCCTGGACCTCGCCCCAACAGGGGGAAGCTTTCTTT.

V and J are TRBV11-3 and TRBJ2-7; 8 nucleotides align to TRBD2. Germline CDR1 and CDR2: SGHNT and YENEEA. The CDR3 runs 17 residues. V was clipped by 5 bases and J by 3 bases; unmatched bases: 15. DNA of the CDR3: TGTGCCAGCAGCCCAGGGAACTCCGGGACTAGAAACTACGAGCAGTACTTC. This gives the protein CASSPGNSGTRNYEQYF. Using reference TRBV11-3 and TRBJ2-7 for the parts outside the CDR3, the full variable domain is EAGVVQSPRYKIIEKKQPVAFWCNPISGHNTLYWYLQNLGQGPELLIRYENEEAVDDSQLPKDRFSAERLKGVDSTLKIQPAELGDSAVYLCASSPGNSGTRNYEQYFGPGTRLTVT.

This clone was counted only a few times. The chain joins TRBV28 to TRBJ1-1; D is unclear. Trimming removed 6 bases at V and 3 bases at J, with 14 bases between. This CDR3 is 14 amino acids long. Germline-derived CDR1 and CDR2 are MDHEN and SYDVKM. In DNA form, the CDR3 reads TGTGCCAGCAGGGCGGGGTCTTGGGACACTGAAGCTTTCTTT. This codes for CASRAGSWDTEAFF. The complete variable domain, with remaining parts taken from reference TRBV28 and TRBJ1-1, reads DVKVTQSSRYLVKRTGEKVFLECVQDMDHENMFWYRQDPGLGLRLIYFSYDVKMKEKGDIPEGYSVSREKKERFSLILESASTNQTSMYLCASRAGSWDTEAFFGQGTRLTVV.

The CDR3 coding sequence is TGTGCCAGCAGTTTATCGGGAGGGAGCCAAGAGACCCAGTACTTC. Translating gives CASSLSGGSQETQYF. The chain has TRBV28 and TRBJ2-5; 8 nucleotides agree with TRBD2. This CDR3 has 15 amino acids. Germline assignment: CDR1 MDHEN and CDR2 SYDVKM. V shed 1 base and J 1 base; nucleotides not matched to a gene: 2.

This clone appeared a single time. This rearrangement joins TRBV27 to TRBJ1-3, with D tentatively TRBD1 (6 bases). The CDR3 has 16 residues. Germline-derived CDR1 and CDR2 are MNHEY and SMNVEV (reference sequence). The ends were cut back, 8 bases at V and 3 bases at J, with 20 bases in the middle. In nucleotides, the CDR3 is TGTGCCAGCTCGGGGGGCATCACCCCGGGTGGAAACACCATATATTTT. It encodes CASSGGITPGGNTIYF.

The rearrangement joins TRBV6-6 to TRBJ2-7; maybe TRBD1 (6 bases). The CDR3 spans 13 residues. Trimming took off 6 bases at V and 4 bases at J, with 13 bases between the two ends. Germline V lookup: CDR1 MNHNY, CDR2 SVGAGI (reference sequence). CDR3 amino acids: CASSWGRGYEQYF. For the CDR3, the DNA is TGTGCCAGCAGCTGGGGGCGCGGATACGAGCAGTACTTC.

The chain recombines TRBV23-1 with TRBJ2-7, with D perhaps TRBD2 (5 bases). TRBV23-1 is recorded as an ORF, its role being uncertain. This CDR3 spans 16 amino acids. V was shortened by 4 bases and J by 2 bases, with 18 bases between the two germline ends. The CDR3 nucleotides read TGCGCCAGCAGTCTTCATGTGTTGGACTTCACCTACGAGCAGTACTTC. Translation: CASSLHVLDFTYEQYF.

The rearrangement uses TRBV9 and TRBJ1-2; tentative D call: TRBD1 (6 bases). The germline CDR1 and CDR2 sequences are SGDLS and YYNGEE. There are 14 residues in the CDR3. Trimming cost V 6 bases and J 4 bases, with 16 bases left between them. The CDR3 DNA is TGTGCCAGCACCTCTACGGGAGGGGGCTATGGCTACACCTTC. As protein: CASTSTGGGYGYTF. The full variable domain, its missing parts supplied by reference TRBV9 and TRBJ1-2, is DSGVTQTPKHLITATGQRVTLRCSPRSGDLSVYWYQQSLDQGLQFLIQYYNGEERAKGNILERFSAQQFPDLHSELNLSSLELGDSALYFCASTSTGGGYGYTFGSGTRLTVV.

V usage is TRBV10-3 and J usage is TRBJ2-7, with D uncertain. Trimming took 0 bases from V and 6 from J, leaving 15 bases between them. The CDR3 contains 15 residues. From germline, CDR1 is ENHRY and CDR2 SYGVKD. The CDR3 region has the DNA TGTGCCATCAGTGAGTCTCCCAACGTCTATAGCGAGCAGTACTTC. Translated: CAISESPNVYSEQYF.

V and J are TRBV27 and TRBJ2-7, with a possible D match to TRBD1 (6 bases). Trimming removed 4 bases from V and 3 bases from J, with 16 bases in between. The CDR3 is 15 residues long. Germline CDR1 and CDR2: MNHEY and SMNVEV (reference sequence). The chain's CDR3 is CASSSTGPEGYEQYF. The CDR3 bases are TGTGCCAGCAGTTCGACAGGCCCTGAGGGCTACGAGCAGTACTTC.

The CDR3: CASSLYYGAGVFGKETQYF. The CDR3 DNA reads TGCGCCAGCAGCCTATACTACGGAGCGGGGGTCTTTGGAAAAGAGACCCAGTACTTC. The chain employs TRBV5-1 and TRBJ2-5; 8 bases are a match to TRBD2. The V gene end was trimmed by 4 bases and the J gene end by 3 bases; junction bases not matched to a gene: 20. CDR1 is SGHRS, CDR2 YFSETQ, per germline. This CDR3 is built from 19 residues. Drawing the rest from reference TRBV5-1 and TRBJ2-5, the complete variable domain is KAGVTQTPRYLIKTRGQQVTLSCSPISGHRSVSWYQQTPGQGLQFLFEYFSETQRNKGNFPGRFSGRQFSNSRSEMNVSTLELGDSALYLCASSLYYGAGVFGKETQYFGPGTRLLVL.

The CDR3 spells CASSRQGGSNQPQHF. The CDR3 coding sequence is TGTGCCAGCAGCCGACAGGGGGGGAGCAATCAGCCCCAGCATTTT. The chain carries TRBV6-1 and TRBJ1-5; 9 bases line up with TRBD1. Unmatched junction bases numbered 4, after V lost 6 bases and J lost 1 base. The CDR3 consists of 15 residues. Germline CDR1 MNHNS, CDR2 SASEGT.